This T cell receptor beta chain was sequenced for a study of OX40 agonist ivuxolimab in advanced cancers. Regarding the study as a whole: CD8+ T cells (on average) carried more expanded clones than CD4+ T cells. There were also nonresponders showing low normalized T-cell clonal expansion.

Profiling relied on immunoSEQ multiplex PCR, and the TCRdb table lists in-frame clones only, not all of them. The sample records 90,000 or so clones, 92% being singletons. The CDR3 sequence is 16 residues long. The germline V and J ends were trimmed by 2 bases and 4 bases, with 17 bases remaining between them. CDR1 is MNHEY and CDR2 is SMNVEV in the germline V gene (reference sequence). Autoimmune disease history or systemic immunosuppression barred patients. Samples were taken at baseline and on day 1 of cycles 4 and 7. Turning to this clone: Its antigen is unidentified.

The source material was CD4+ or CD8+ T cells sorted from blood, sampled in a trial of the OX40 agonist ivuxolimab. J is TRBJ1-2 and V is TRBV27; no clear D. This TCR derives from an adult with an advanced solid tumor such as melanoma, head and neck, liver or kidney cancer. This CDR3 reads CASSLGPPGKTYGYTF. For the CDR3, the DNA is TGTGCCAGCAGTTTAGGCCCCCCGGGGAAGACCTATGGCTACACCTTC.